This TCR beta chain was sequenced in a study of neurological immune-mediated disorders. TCRdb used MiXCR to reprocess the 5' RACE reads, holding one entry per CDR3 protein. The table has 25,000 to 35,000 distinct CDR3 sequences, around a fifth seen once. Regarding this clonotype: The junction does not match germline at one end; this may be a read error.

The CDR3 consists of 13 residues. CDR1 and CDR2 from the germline V gene are SGHAT and FQDESV (reference sequence). The chain has TRBV11-1 and TRBJ2-7; weak D call: TRBD1 (5 bases). The sample consisted of PBMCs. The clonotype comes from a woman aged 60 to 75 in good health. CDR3 in DNA: TGTGCCAGCAGCTCAGGGCCCTCCTACGGGCAGTACTTC. As protein: CASSSGPSYGQYF.